What follows are 2 T cell receptor beta chains derived from one specimen sequenced in a study of blood T cell repertoires in COVID-19. Sequencing used immunoSEQ multiplex PCR; TCRdb keeps in-frame clones, though not all of them. The repertoire has more than 100,000 clones, around 87% of them found once; the top ten carry around 2.1%. The sequencing input was peripheral blood. These receptors were obtained from a man in his sixties or seventies with active COVID-19.

The table lists this clone with a count of one. CDR3 amino acids: CASSSLAQAGSAGELFF. The DNA for the CDR3 is TGTGCCAGCAGCTCACTAGCGCAAGCCGGATCAGCCGGGGAGCTGTTTTTT. The chain carries TRBV11-2 and TRBJ2-2; 7 nucleotides match TRBD2. The germline CDR1 and CDR2 sequences are SGHAT and FQNNGV. The CDR3 contains 17 residues. The ends lost 4 bases at V and 6 bases at J; junction bases unmatched: 14.

The rearrangement joins TRBV9 to TRBJ1-4; no clear D gene. Trimming pared 2 bases from V and 8 bases from J, leaving 16 bases between. The germline gives CDR1 SGDLS, CDR2 YYNGEE. CDR3 length: 15 residues. The CDR3 is CASSVSPRREEKLFF. The CDR3 DNA follows: TGTGCCAGCAGCGTCTCCCCAAGGCGGGAAGAAAAACTGTTTTTT.